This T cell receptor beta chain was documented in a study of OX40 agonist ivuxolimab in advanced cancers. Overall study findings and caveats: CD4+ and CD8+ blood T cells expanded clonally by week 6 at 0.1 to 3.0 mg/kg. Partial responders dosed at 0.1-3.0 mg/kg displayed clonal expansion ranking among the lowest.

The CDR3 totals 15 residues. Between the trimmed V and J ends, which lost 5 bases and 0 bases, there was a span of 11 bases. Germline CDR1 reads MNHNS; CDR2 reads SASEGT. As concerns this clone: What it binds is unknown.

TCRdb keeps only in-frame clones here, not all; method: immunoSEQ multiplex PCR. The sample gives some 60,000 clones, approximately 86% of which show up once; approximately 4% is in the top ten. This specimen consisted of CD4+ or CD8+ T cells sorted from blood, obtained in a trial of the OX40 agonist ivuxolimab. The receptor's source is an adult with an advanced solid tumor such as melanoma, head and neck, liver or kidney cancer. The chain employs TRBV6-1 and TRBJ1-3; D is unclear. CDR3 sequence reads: CASSWQRDSGNTIYF. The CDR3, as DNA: TGTGCCAGCAGTTGGCAGCGAGACTCTGGAAACACCATATATTTT.